What follows are 22 T cell receptor beta chains derived from one specimen sequenced in a study of CD8 T cells in ankylosing spondylitis. TCRdb reprocessed the 5' RACE reads with MiXCR, giving one entry per CDR3 protein. The sample records about 360,000 distinct CDR3 sequences, approximately 14% being singletons. Sequences were obtained from blood, either unsorted or a sorted T cell fraction (not recorded which). These receptor sequences come from a male donor with ankylosing spondylitis or in good health (not recorded which).

The chain uses TRBV12-3 or TRBV12-4 and TRBJ2-7; 13 bases are a match to TRBD2. V shed 5 bases, J shed 2 bases, and the junction held 12 bases outside the gene matches. The CDR3 is 18 amino acids. CDR3 protein: CASSLRTSGSQTPYEQYF. In DNA, the CDR3 is TGTGCCAGCAGTCTTCGGACTAGCGGGAGCCAAACCCCCTACGAGCAGTACTTC.

The chain employs TRBV20-1 and TRBJ2-1; 10 bases align to TRBD2. The germline CDR1 and CDR2 sequences are DFQATT and SNEGSKA (reference sequence). The CDR3 contains 15 residues. Unmatched junction bases numbered 6, after V lost 3 bases and J lost 4 bases. CDR3 region: CSARGLAGGYNEQFF. The CDR3 DNA sequence: TGCAGTGCTAGGGGGTTAGCGGGGGGATACAATGAGCAGTTCTTC.

V usage is TRBV5-4 and J usage is TRBJ2-5; D may be TRBD2 (5 bases). CDR3 length: 12 amino acids. CDR1 is SGHNT, CDR2 YYREEE, per germline (reference sequence). V dropped 1 base and J dropped 5 bases, with 6 bases sitting between them. The CDR3 coding sequence is TGTGCCAGCAGCTTGTGGGAGGAGACCCAGTACTTC. Its protein product is CASSLWEETQYF.

The rearrangement joins TRBV12-3 or TRBV12-4 to TRBJ1-2; TRBD1 aligns across 8 bases. This CDR3 contains 14 residues. Unmatched junction bases numbered 16, after V lost 6 bases and J lost 13 bases. The CDR3 nucleotides are TGTGCCAGCAGCCCTATCCCAGGGGGCGGAGGAGGCACCTTC. It codes for CASSPIPGGGGGTF.

There are many counts of this clonotype. The chain links TRBV5-1 to TRBJ1-6; no clear D gene. The CDR3 sequence is 13 residues long. Germline CDR1 SGHRS, CDR2 YFSETQ. With 0 bases removed from V and 6 bases from J, the gap between germline ends came to 4 bases. The CDR3 nucleotides are TGCGCCAGCAGCTTGGACTCTAATTCACCCCTCCACTTT. It encodes CASSLDSNSPLHF.

This clonotype was observed a few times. The chain uses TRBV21-1 and TRBJ2-5; TRBD1 is the table's D call, not checked against the DNA. TRBV21-1 is marked as a pseudogene. CDR3 size: 17 residues. For the CDR3, the DNA is TGTGCCAGCAGCAAAGCTTCCGGGCCAAGGGTTAGGGAGACCCAGTACTTC. Translation gives CASSKASGPRVRETQYF.

In its sample, this clonotype was seen many times. CDR3 residues: CASSLTGGTGELFF. The CDR3 nucleotides are TGTGCCAGCAGTTTAACAGGGGGCACCGGGGAGCTGTTTTTT. The chain uses TRBV12-3 or TRBV12-4 and TRBJ2-2; 8 bases are shared with TRBD1. This CDR3 is 14 amino acids long. The trim removed 2 bases at V and 4 bases at J, leaving 0 bases unmatched.

This clonotype has a handful of counts. CDR3 region: CASSNQGSGSPLHF. In DNA form, the CDR3 reads TGTGCCAGCAGTAACCAGGGGTCGGGGTCACCCCTCCACTTT. V and J are TRBV7-9 and TRBJ1-6, with TRBD1 as a possible D gene (6 bases). The CDR3 has 14 amino acids. V gave up 6 bases and J gave up 10 bases, with 16 bases separating them. Germline V lookup: CDR1 SEHNR, CDR2 FQNEAQ (reference sequence).

CDR3 protein: CASSFMGTGAFF. For the CDR3, the DNA is TGTGCCAGCAGTTTTATGGGGACAGGAGCTTTCTTT. J is TRBJ1-1 and V is TRBV12-3 or TRBV12-4, with TRBD1 matching 8 bases. V trimming: 3 bases; J trimming: 10 bases; junction bases outside the gene matches: 4. The CDR3 consists of 12 residues.

V is TRBV5-1 and J is TRBJ2-2; 8 nucleotides align to TRBD1. Germline V CDR1 and CDR2: SGHRS, YFSETQ. Trimming at V came to 4 bases and at J to 1 base, leaving 6 bases not matched to a gene. CDR3 length: 16 residues. CDR3 sequence (DNA): TGCGCCAGCAGCACCCCCGGGACAGGGAACACCGGGGAGCTGTTTTTT. This gives the protein CASSTPGTGNTGELFF.

The rearrangement uses TRBV5-1 and TRBJ1-1, with D unresolved. V was trimmed by 4 bases and J by 5 bases, leaving 15 bases between them. Germline-derived CDR1 and CDR2 are SGHRS and YFSETQ. The CDR3 sequence is 14 residues long. The CDR3 nucleotides are TGCGCCAGCAGCACCCGGACTGTGGGGACTGAAGCTTTCTTT. Its protein product is CASSTRTVGTEAFF. Complete variable domain (other parts from reference TRBV5-1 and TRBJ1-1): KAGVTQTPRYLIKTRGQQVTLSCSPISGHRSVSWYQQTPGQGLQFLFEYFSETQRNKGNFPGRFSGRQFSNSRSEMNVSTLELGDSALYLCASSTRTVGTEAFFGQGTRLTVV.

The J gene is TRBJ2-5, the V gene TRBV28; the match to TRBD2 covers 11 bases. The CDR3 runs to 16 residues. Trimming at V came to 3 bases and at J to 4 bases, leaving 7 bases not matched to a gene. Germline CDR1 and CDR2: MDHEN and SYDVKM. For the CDR3, the DNA is TGTGCCAGCAGTTTGACTAGCGGGGTGGTAAGAGAGACCCAGTACTTC. This sequence encodes CASSLTSGVVRETQYF.

V usage is TRBV6-1 and J usage is TRBJ1-2; D remains ambiguous. Germline CDR1 MNHNS, CDR2 SASEGT. The CDR3 length is 13 residues. Trimming stripped 7 bases from V and 2 bases from J, with 11 bases between. The chain's CDR3 is CASTLDGNYGYTF. For the CDR3, the DNA is TGTGCCAGCACCCTGGACGGGAACTATGGCTACACCTTC.

In its sample, this clonotype was seen a few times. V usage is TRBV20-1 and J usage is TRBJ1-1, with a weak D call TRBD1 (6 bases). Germline CDR1 and CDR2: DFQATT and SNEGSKA (reference sequence). Trimming shortened V by 4 bases and J by 1 base, and 13 bases separated the two germline ends. The CDR3 spans 14 residues. The CDR3 DNA reads TGCAGTGCTACCCGGGGGCACTCGAACACTGAAGCTTTCTTT. Its translation: CSATRGHSNTEAFF.

The rearrangement joins TRBV5-1 to TRBJ2-1; 9 positions match TRBD2. CDR3 length equals 15 residues. Germline loops: CDR1 SGHRS, CDR2 YFSETQ. J gave up 9 bases and V 1 base, and 8 bases lay outside the gene matches. The CDR3 sequence: CASSLYSSGVGEQFF. The CDR3 nucleotides read TGCGCCAGCAGCTTGTACTCTAGCGGGGTAGGTGAGCAGTTCTTC.

This chain links TRBV10-3 with TRBJ1-2; TRBD1 agrees at 8 bases. Per germline, CDR1 ENHRY and CDR2 SYGVKD. The ends lost 6 bases at V and 4 bases at J; junction bases unmatched: 4. This CDR3 comprises 13 residues. CDR3 DNA sequence: TGTGCCATCAGCCTCGACAGGGGCTATGGCTACACCTTC. It codes for CAISLDRGYGYTF.

Ten or more counts support this clonotype. The chain joins TRBV20-1 to TRBJ1-4; D is undetermined. The germline gives CDR1 DFQATT, CDR2 SNEGSKA (reference sequence). The CDR3 runs to 17 residues. V was shortened by 0 bases and J by 2 bases, with 16 bases between the two germline ends. The CDR3 reads CSARDREGIATNEKLFF. In nucleotides, the CDR3 is TGCAGTGCTAGAGATCGGGAAGGGATAGCGACTAATGAAAAACTGTTTTTT.

This clonotype was seen more than once but under ten times. The rearrangement uses TRBV10-2 and TRBJ1-5; 8 bases map to TRBD1. The CDR3 consists of 17 residues. Trimming at V came to 2 bases and at J to 0 bases, leaving 6 bases not matched to a gene. CDR1 and CDR2 (germline): WSHSY, SAAADI. The CDR3 reads CASSEVAGGFSNQPQHF. In nucleotides, the CDR3 is TGCGCCAGCAGTGAGGTGGCAGGGGGCTTTAGCAATCAGCCCCAGCATTTT.

V gene TRBV9 combines with J gene TRBJ2-1; D assignment may be TRBD1 or TRBD2 (5 bases each). The CDR3 runs to 13 residues. V was cut by 5 bases and J by 11 bases, with 17 bases left in between. Germline CDR1 is SGDLS and CDR2 is YYNGEE. CDR3 DNA sequence: TGTGCCAGCAGTGTGGGGACGGCGGAAAAGCAGTTCTTC. Translated, it gives CASSVGTAEKQFF.

This sequence joins TRBV7-2 and TRBJ1-5; no reliable D call. Germline CDR1 is SGHTA and CDR2 is FQGNSA. The CDR3 totals 13 residues. V lost 6 bases and J 5 bases, leaving 11 bases between the germline ends. CDR3 protein: CASSRPKDQPQHF. CDR3 DNA: TGTGCCAGCAGTCGCCCGAAGGATCAGCCCCAGCATTTT.

This clonotype appeared a few times. The chain joins TRBV7-9 to TRBJ2-3, with 7 bases that match TRBD1. Germline loops: CDR1 SEHNR, CDR2 FQNEAQ (reference sequence). The CDR3 contains 14 residues. The ends lost 3 bases at V and 2 bases at J; junction bases unmatched: 2. The CDR3 DNA is TGTGCCAGCAGCTTTGAGGGGGCCACAGATACGCAGTATTTT. Amino acid sequence: CASSFEGATDTQYF. The full variable domain, with the rest looked up from reference TRBV7-9 and TRBJ2-3, is DTGVSQNPRHKITKRGQNVTFRCDPISEHNRLYWYRQTLGQGPEFLTYFQNEAQLEKSRLLSDRFSAERPKGSFSTLEIQRTEQGDSAMYLCASSFEGATDTQYFGPGTRLTVL.

This clonotype has more than one count but fewer than ten. The chain has TRBV5-5 and TRBJ2-3, with D possibly called TRBD1 or TRBD2 (5 bases each). There are 17 residues in the CDR3. Germline V gives CDR1 SGHKS, CDR2 YYEKEE (reference sequence). V was shortened by 3 bases and J by 3 bases, with 20 bases between the two germline ends. The CDR3 loop is CASSSQPRWGRTDTQYF. CDR3 coding DNA: TGTGCCAGCAGCTCCCAACCTCGGTGGGGGAGAACAGATACGCAGTATTTT.